Following are 21 T cell receptor beta chains from one sample sequenced in a study of blood T cell repertoires in COVID-19. Produced via immunoSEQ multiplex PCR; TCRdb's table is partial and in-frame only. The data show 160,000 or so clones, roughly 82% seen once. The specimen was peripheral blood. The receptors were sampled from an older woman with acute or convalescent COVID-19.

The chain recombines TRBV24-1 with TRBJ2-5; a weak D match, TRBD2 (6 bases). Germline lookup yields CDR1 KGHDR and CDR2 SFDVKD. The CDR3 runs to 15 residues. V gave up 5 bases and J gave up 5 bases, with 17 bases separating them. The CDR3 region has the DNA TGTGCCACCAGTGCGACTAGTACAAGGACTGAGACCCAGTACTTC. Its translation: CATSATSTRTETQYF.

This clone was observed once. The chain has TRBV10-2 and TRBJ2-1; 9 bases match TRBD2. The CDR3 covers 14 residues. V was pared by 7 bases and J by 5 bases, with 6 bases of the junction left unmatched. Germline V CDR1 and CDR2: WSHSY, SAAADI. The CDR3 reads CASNLAGANNEQFF. The CDR3 coding sequence is TGCGCCAGCAATTTAGCGGGGGCGAACAATGAGCAGTTCTTC.

This chain connects TRBV6-5 to TRBJ1-1; D call uncertain. Germline V CDR1 and CDR2: MNHEY, SVGAGI. Trimming removed 8 bases from V and 3 bases from J, with 13 bases in between. This CDR3 comprises 13 residues. The CDR3 sequence is CASFRGADTEAFF. CDR3 bases: TGTGCCAGCTTCCGAGGAGCGGACACTGAAGCTTTCTTT.

The rearrangement joins TRBV5-1 to TRBJ2-2, with TRBD1 identical over 7 bases. CDR3 length equals 15 residues. The V and J ends lost 4 bases and 0 bases, in that order; junction bases with no gene match: 3. CDR1 and CDR2 from the germline V gene are SGHRS and YFSETQ. The CDR3 loop is CASSPGQANTGELFF. CDR3 sequence (DNA): TGCGCCAGCAGCCCCGGACAGGCGAACACCGGGGAGCTGTTTTTT.

This chain joins TRBV27 and TRBJ2-7, with D possibly TRBD2 on 6 matching bases. The CDR3 loop spans 14 amino acids. V shed 6 bases and J shed 5 bases, with 17 bases lying between them. Germline loops: CDR1 MNHEY, CDR2 SMNVEV (reference sequence). The CDR3 coding sequence is TGTGCCAGCAGCTCACAGACTAGGGCCAACGAGCAGTACTTC. Protein: CASSSQTRANEQYF.

The chain has TRBV19 and TRBJ1-6; D not resolved. CDR1 and CDR2 from the germline V gene are LNHDA and SQIVND (reference sequence). Deletions cut 6 bases from V and 5 bases from J, with 17 bases between. The CDR3 has 16 residues. The CDR3 sequence: CASRPYSSLDNSPLHF. Here the CDR3 DNA reads TGTGCCAGTAGACCGTACAGCTCCCTCGATAATTCACCCCTCCACTTT.

The CDR3 protein is CASSLEFRNTEAFF. The CDR3 nucleotides read TGTGCCAGCAGCTTAGAGTTCAGGAACACTGAAGCTTTCTTT. The chain recombines TRBV7-2 with TRBJ1-1; no definite D call. CDR3 size: 14 residues. CDR1 is SGHTA, CDR2 FQGNSA, per germline. The germline V and J ends were trimmed by 1 base and 1 base, with 7 bases remaining between them.

V and J are TRBV9 and TRBJ2-2, with TRBD2 matching over 11 bases. This CDR3 is 18 amino acids long. CDR1 and CDR2 from the germline V gene are SGDLS and YYNGEE. J was trimmed by 1 base and V by 3 bases; bases with no gene match: 8. CDR3 nucleotides: TGTGCCAGCAGCGCCTTCTCGACTAGCGGGATGAACACCGGGGAGCTGTTTTTT. Translated, it gives CASSAFSTSGMNTGELFF.

About this clone: Other DNA sequences in the same sample also yield this CDR3. The CDR3 DNA reads as TGTGCCAGCAGTCTGGGATTGGGGGGAGAGGTTCTCTCCTACGAGCAGTACTTC. It codes for CASSLGLGGEVLSYEQYF. This chain uses TRBV28 with TRBJ2-7; D might be TRBD2 (6 bases). The CDR3 runs to 18 residues. Trimming left V 5 bases short and J 0 bases short, with 23 bases between. CDR1 is MDHEN, CDR2 SYDVKM, per germline.

V and J are TRBV6-5 and TRBJ1-5, with D possibly being TRBD1 (5 bases). Germline V gene lookup returns CDR1 MNHEY and CDR2 SVGAGI. The CDR3 contains 15 residues. V dropped 6 bases and J dropped 2 bases, with 14 bases sitting between them. The CDR3 loop reads CASSWRGEGNQPQHF. CDR3 coding DNA: TGTGCCAGCAGCTGGCGGGGGGAAGGCAATCAGCCCCAGCATTTT.

V gene TRBV7-2 combines with J gene TRBJ2-7; D perhaps matches TRBD2 (6 bases). Germline V lookup: CDR1 SGHTA, CDR2 FQGNSA. The CDR3 extends over 15 amino acids. The ends were cut back, 5 bases at V and 4 bases at J, with 18 bases in the middle. Here the CDR3 DNA reads TGTGCCAGCAGCCCCGAAAGCATGGGGGGATACGAGCAGTACTTC. This encodes CASSPESMGGYEQYF.

The chain employs TRBV5-1 and TRBJ2-2; weak D call: TRBD2 (6 bases). Per germline, CDR1 SGHRS and CDR2 YFSETQ. The ends were cut back, 4 bases at V and 7 bases at J, with 11 bases in the middle. The CDR3 extends over 13 amino acids. This chain's CDR3 is CASSPGVNGELFF. The CDR3 coding sequence is TGCGCCAGCAGCCCGGGGGTCAACGGGGAGCTGTTTTTT.

V usage is TRBV2 and J usage is TRBJ1-1; 11 nucleotides align to TRBD1. There are 14 residues in the CDR3. Losses at the gene ends were 6 bases for V and 3 bases for J; bases not matched to a gene: 3. CDR1 SNHLY and CDR2 FYNNEI come from the germline V gene. The CDR3 reads CASRRTGGHTEAFF. CDR3 sequence (DNA): TGTGCCAGCAGGAGGACAGGGGGCCACACTGAAGCTTTCTTT. The full variable domain, rest sourced from reference TRBV2 and TRBJ1-1, is EPEVTQTPSHQVTQMGQEVILRCVPISNHLYFYWYRQILGQKVEFLVSFYNNEISEKSEIFDDQFSVERPDGSNFTLKIRSTKLEDSAMYFCASRRTGGHTEAFFGQGTRLTVV.

Only a few counts were recorded for this clone. The genes are TRBV19 and TRBJ1-2; possibly TRBD1 for D (6 bases). Trimming cost V 2 bases and J 5 bases, with 24 bases left between them. The CDR3 extends over 18 amino acids. Germline V gene lookup returns CDR1 LNHDA and CDR2 SQIVND (reference sequence). The CDR3 nucleotides are TGTGCCAGTAGTATACGCTGGACAGATAGACCTCGAGGGTATGGCTACACCTTC. Protein product: CASSIRWTDRPRGYGYTF. Variable domain in full (rest from reference TRBV19 and TRBJ1-2): DGGITQSPKYLFRKEGQNVTLSCEQNLNHDAMYWYRQDPGQGLRLIYYSQIVNDFQKGDIAEGYSVSREKKESFPLTVTSAQKNPTAFYLCASSIRWTDRPRGYGYTFGSGTRLTVV.

The V and J genes are TRBV3-1 (or the pseudogene TRBV3-2) and TRBJ1-2, with D maybe TRBD1 (5 bases). CDR1 is LGHDT and CDR2 is YNNKEL in the germline V gene (reference sequence). Trimming shortened V by 1 base and J by 4 bases, and 13 bases separated the two germline ends. This CDR3 spans 15 amino acids. The CDR3 sequence is CASSQAPQGRYGYTF. The CDR3 nucleotides are TGTGCCAGCAGCCAAGCTCCGCAGGGCCGCTATGGCTACACCTTC.

This sequence joins TRBV20-1 and TRBJ2-5; D unclear. The germline CDR1 and CDR2 sequences are DFQATT and SNEGSKA (reference sequence). The CDR3 has 13 amino acids. V was pared by 3 bases and J by 1 base, with 9 bases between. This chain's CDR3 is CSASVEPQETQYF. As DNA, the CDR3 is TGCAGTGCTAGTGTAGAACCCCAAGAGACCCAGTACTTC.

The chain links TRBV5-6 to TRBJ2-3; possible D gene TRBD1, 6 bases. The CDR3 is 18 amino acids. V was clipped by 6 bases and J by 0 bases, with 23 bases between them. Germline assignment: CDR1 SGHDT and CDR2 YYEEEE. The CDR3 sequence is CASTLLYRDPSSTDTQYF. The CDR3 nucleotides are TGTGCCAGCACCTTACTCTACAGGGATCCCTCTAGCACAGATACGCAGTATTTT.

The chain uses TRBV4-1 and TRBJ2-1; D is ambiguous. Germline CDR1 reads MGHRA; CDR2 reads YSYEKL. CDR3 length: 11 residues. The V and J ends lost 6 bases and 10 bases respectively, with 10 bases between them. CDR3 region: CASSYDFEQFF. The CDR3 nucleotides read TGCGCCAGCAGTTATGACTTCGAGCAGTTCTTC.

The chain uses TRBV3-1 (or the pseudogene TRBV3-2) and TRBJ1-1; D may be TRBD1 (6 bases). The ends were cut back, 3 bases at V and 6 bases at J, with 8 bases in the middle. This CDR3 is 12 amino acids long. CDR1 and CDR2 from the germline V gene are LGHDT and YNNKEL (reference sequence). For the CDR3, the DNA is TGTGCCAGCAGCCATGGGGGCCCTGAAGCTTTCTTT. Translation gives CASSHGGPEAFF.

The genes are TRBV7-2 and TRBJ1-5; 9 bases agree with TRBD1. This CDR3 has 15 residues. Trimming took 5 bases from V and 4 from J; bases not matched to a gene: 6. Germline V gene sequence: CDR1 SGHTA, CDR2 FQGNSA. The CDR3 protein is CASSPGTGWNQPQHF. The CDR3 nucleotides are TGTGCCAGCAGCCCAGGGACAGGGTGGAATCAGCCCCAGCATTTT.

The rearrangement links TRBV4-3 to TRBJ2-7, with 8 bases fitting TRBD2. The germline CDR1 and CDR2 sequences are LGHNA and YSLEER. This CDR3 has 14 amino acids. V was clipped by 2 bases and J by 3 bases; unmatched bases: 3. This CDR3 reads CASSQQRGFYEQYF. As DNA, the CDR3 is TGCGCCAGCAGCCAACAGCGGGGGTTCTACGAGCAGTACTTC.